Shown below are 14 T cell receptor beta chains from a single sample sequenced in a study of T cells in Graves' hyperthyroidism and ophthalmopathy. Amplification of TCR beta CDR3 regions was performed using RNA transcripts as template. Researchers ran a first-round RT-PCR on the TCR CDR3 using the HTBI primer set. One entry per CDR3 protein results from TCRdb running MiXCR on the multiplex PCR reads. The table has 460,000 or so distinct CDR3 sequences, around 14% seen once. Specimen: blood. These receptors came from a young woman with Graves' hyperthyroidism.

In this sample, this clonotype turned up many times. The CDR3 spells CASSRYTRRLAGGSGANVLTF. CDR3 nucleotide sequence: TGTGCCAGCAGCCGATATACCCGGCGACTAGCGGGAGGGTCTGGGGCCAACGTCCTGACTTTC. V is TRBV12-3 or TRBV12-4 and J is TRBJ2-6, with 14 bases matching TRBD2. This CDR3 region has 21 residues. V dropped 6 bases and J dropped 1; count of bases not matched to a gene: 14.

Ten or more counts support this clonotype. J is TRBJ2-7 and V is TRBV18, with 7 bases that match TRBD1. Germline-derived CDR1 and CDR2 are KGHSH and LQKENI. The J segment lost 6 bases and the V segment lost 4 bases, leaving 9 bases of the junction unmatched. The CDR3 consists of 14 residues. The CDR3 DNA is TGTGCCAGCTCACTGACAGGGACAGTGGGCGAGCAGTACTTC. This gives the protein CASSLTGTVGEQYF. Variable domain in full (rest from reference TRBV18 and TRBJ2-7): NAGVMQNPRHLVRRRGQEARLRCSPMKGHSHVYWYRQLPEEGLKFMVYLQKENIIDESGMPKERFSAEFPKEGPSILRIQQVVRGDSAAYFCASSLTGTVGEQYFGPGTRLTVT.

This clonotype was seen at least ten times. The chain is built from TRBV10-1 and TRBJ2-1; D ambiguous. V was shortened by 5 bases and J by 2 bases, with 10 bases between the two germline ends. CDR3 length equals 14 residues. Germline loops: CDR1 WNHNN, CDR2 SYGVQD (reference sequence). The CDR3: CASSRAETYNEQFF. In DNA, the CDR3 is TGCGCCAGCAGTAGGGCCGAAACCTACAATGAGCAGTTCTTC.

This clonotype has at least ten counts. V and J are TRBV12-3 or TRBV12-4 and TRBJ2-1; 10 bases align to TRBD2. The CDR3 is 14 amino acids. With V trimmed by 7 bases and J by 8 bases, 8 bases remained unmatched. DNA of the CDR3: TGTGCCAGCACCCCGGGACTAGCGAGCGATGAGCAGTTCTTC. This encodes CASTPGLASDEQFF.

In its sample, this clonotype was seen many times. The J gene is TRBJ2-3, the V gene TRBV11-2, with D possibly being TRBD1 (5 bases). The germline CDR1 and CDR2 sequences are SGHAT and FQNNGV. The CDR3 has 13 amino acids. V was shortened by 3 bases and J by 4 bases, with 8 bases between the two germline ends. CDR3 amino acids: CASSFQTADTQYF. CDR3 nucleotide sequence: TGTGCCAGCAGCTTTCAGACAGCAGATACGCAGTATTTT.

This clonotype was seen many times. V is TRBV24-1 and J is TRBJ2-3; D might be TRBD1 (6 bases). This CDR3 region has 15 residues. Germline V gene data show CDR1 as KGHDR and CDR2 as SFDVKD. V lost 5 bases and J lost 0, with 11 bases in between. The CDR3 bases are TGTGCCACCAGTGTCCGGACAGAGAGCACAGATACGCAGTATTTT. As protein: CATSVRTESTDTQYF.

J is TRBJ1-2 and V is TRBV2; maybe TRBD1 (5 bases). V was shortened by 7 bases and J by 5 bases, with 20 bases between the two germline ends. Looked up from germline, CDR1 is SNHLY and CDR2 is FYNNEI. The CDR3 totals 15 residues. This chain's CDR3 is CASNGLSRELYGYTF. The CDR3 nucleotides read TGTGCCAGCAATGGTCTCTCCAGGGAGTTGTATGGCTACACCTTC.

Comments on this clonotype: A much larger clone sits a single nucleotide away, making a read error possible. The chain joins TRBV6-1 to TRBJ1-5, with D uncertain. This CDR3 has 12 amino acids. Per the germline V gene, CDR1 is MNHNS and CDR2 is SASEGT. This CDR3 reads CTSIDGNQPQHF. CDR3 nucleotide sequence: TGTACCAGCATCGACGGCAATCAGCCCCAGCATTTT.

The rearrangement joins TRBV15 to TRBJ2-1; 7 bases map to TRBD2. There are 16 residues in the CDR3. CDR1 is LNHNV and CDR2 is YYDKDF in the germline V gene (reference sequence). Trimming took 0 bases from V and 3 from J; bases not matched to a gene: 5. DNA of the CDR3: TGTGCCACCAGCAGAGACGACCGGGACTACTACAATGAGCAGTTCTTC. This gives the protein CATSRDDRDYYNEQFF. Together with reference TRBV15 and TRBJ2-1, the CDR3 gives the full variable domain: DAMVIQNPRYQVTQFGKPVTLSCSQTLNHNVMYWYQQKSSQAPKLLFHYYDKDFNNEADTPDNFQSRRPNTSFCFLDIRSPGLGDTAMYLCATSRDDRDYYNEQFFGPGTRLTVL.

There are many counts of this clonotype. The chain couples TRBV19 to TRBJ2-7, with 7 bases fitting TRBD2. V was clipped by 7 bases and J by 1 base; unmatched bases: 16. Germline V gene data show CDR1 as LNHDA and CDR2 as SQIVND (reference sequence). The length of the CDR3 is 17 residues. The CDR3, as DNA: TGTGCCAGTAACCCGGGACTAACAGGTAGAGGGTCCTACGAGCAGTACTTC. This translates into CASNPGLTGRGSYEQYF.

This clonotype showed up many times. The genes are TRBV18 and TRBJ1-1; TRBD1 might be the D (6 bases). The CDR3 contains 15 residues. Trimming cost V 0 bases and J 4 bases, with 12 bases left between them. Germline V lookup: CDR1 KGHSH, CDR2 LQKENI. The CDR3 reads CASSPPLRGGTEAFF. The CDR3 nucleotides are TGTGCCAGCTCACCACCCCTGAGGGGGGGCACTGAAGCTTTCTTT.

This clonotype has at least ten counts. This chain links TRBV29-1 with TRBJ1-1, with D perhaps TRBD1 (5 bases). The CDR3 loop spans 12 amino acids. Looked up from germline, CDR1 is SQVTM and CDR2 is ANQGSEA. Trimming removed 4 bases from V and 5 bases from J, with 11 bases in between. Here the CDR3 reads CSVAPGGTEAFF. In nucleotides, the CDR3 is TGCAGCGTTGCCCCGGGGGGGACTGAAGCTTTCTTT.

This clonotype has a count of ten or more. The chain has TRBV3-1 and TRBJ1-3, with TRBD1 matching 8 bases. Unmatched junction bases numbered 5, after V lost 1 base and J lost 0 bases. Germline V gene lookup returns CDR1 LGHDT and CDR2 YNNKEL (reference sequence). CDR3 length: 17 residues. The CDR3 DNA reads as TGTGCCAGCAGCCAAGCCGGGACAGGCCTCTCTGGAAACACCATATATTTT. It translates to CASSQAGTGLSGNTIYF. Combining the CDR3 with reference TRBV3-1 and TRBJ1-3 gives the whole variable domain DTAVSQTPKYLVTQMGNDKSIKCEQNLGHDTMYWYKQDSKKFLKIMFSYNNKELIINETVPNRFSPKSPDKAHLNLHINSLELGDSAVYFCASSQAGTGLSGNTIYFGEGSWLTVV.

This chain joins TRBV14 and TRBJ1-3; D perhaps matches TRBD1 (6 bases). CDR3 length: 14 amino acids. Per germline, CDR1 SGHDN and CDR2 FVKESK. The V and J ends lost 2 bases and 3 bases respectively, with 8 bases between them. CDR3 region: CASSQQQGGNTIYF. CDR3 coding DNA: TGTGCCAGCAGCCAACAACAGGGTGGAAACACCATATATTTT.